The 26 T cell receptor beta chains listed next were all sequenced from one sample in a study of response to subunit inactivated influenza vaccine. From the RT-PCR reads, TCRdb called clonotypes with MiXCR, one entry per CDR3 protein. The table has fewer than 700,000 distinct CDR3 sequences, 13% seen once. Specimen: PBMCs from blood, collected roughly 6 weeks after vaccination. The receptors here all came from a middle-aged man who received an inactivated influenza vaccine.

This clonotype showed up just a few times. This chain links TRBV12-3 or TRBV12-4 with TRBJ2-5; D possibly matches TRBD1 or TRBD2 (5 bases each). V was clipped by 3 bases and J by 5 bases, with 13 bases between them. The CDR3 runs 14 residues. The CDR3 DNA sequence: TGTGCCAGCAGTTTCGAGGGGCGCAGGGAGACCCAGTACTTC. This encodes CASSFEGRRETQYF.

The table lists this clonotype with a few counts. The chain links TRBV24-1 to TRBJ2-1; D perhaps matches TRBD2 (6 bases). The germline V gene encodes CDR1 KGHDR and CDR2 SFDVKD. V gave up 0 bases and J gave up 8 bases, with 16 bases separating them. This CDR3 spans 16 amino acids. The CDR3 protein is CATSDLVAGRVYEQFF. The CDR3 DNA reads TGTGCCACCAGTGATTTGGTGGCGGGAAGGGTATATGAGCAGTTCTTC.

The CDR3 is CASSLKQRDTGELFF. CDR3 nucleotides: TGCGCCAGCAGCTTGAAACAGAGAGACACCGGGGAGCTGTTTTTT. V and J are TRBV5-1 and TRBJ2-2; no firm D call. The germline V gene has CDR1 SGHRS and CDR2 YFSETQ. The V end lost 1 base, the J end lost 3 bases, and 10 bases lay between the germline ends. The CDR3 sequence is 15 residues long. Filled out from reference TRBV5-1 and TRBJ2-2, the complete variable domain reads KAGVTQTPRYLIKTRGQQVTLSCSPISGHRSVSWYQQTPGQGLQFLFEYFSETQRNKGNFPGRFSGRQFSNSRSEMNVSTLELGDSALYLCASSLKQRDTGELFFGEGSRLTVL.

This clonotype was seen a few times. The CDR3 region is CASSQWTSGGYTF. The CDR3 nucleotides are TGTGCCAGCAGCCAATGGACCTCGGGTGGCTACACCTTC. V and J are TRBV14 and TRBJ1-2; D call uncertain. The length of the CDR3 is 13 residues. Germline CDR1 and CDR2: SGHDN and FVKESK. The germline V and J ends were trimmed by 2 bases and 7 bases, with 11 bases remaining between them.

The J gene is TRBJ2-2, the V gene TRBV11-2; D is unclear. Trimming stripped 2 bases from V and 6 bases from J, with 13 bases between. The germline gives CDR1 SGHAT, CDR2 FQNNGV. The CDR3 length is 15 residues. CDR3 protein: CASSLKGGSAGELFF. CDR3 sequence (DNA): TGTGCCAGCAGCTTAAAGGGCGGCAGCGCCGGGGAGCTGTTTTTT.

The rearrangement links TRBV5-1 to TRBJ2-3, with D possibly matching TRBD1 (6 bases). V lost 8 bases, J lost 0 bases, and 10 bases lay in between. This CDR3 has 13 amino acids. The V gene's germline CDR1 is SGHRS and CDR2 YFSETQ. CDR3 DNA: TGCGCCAGTACAGGGATTAGCACAGATACGCAGTATTTT. It translates to CASTGISTDTQYF.

This clonotype was counted between two and nine times. The chain recombines TRBV7-9 with TRBJ2-5; D is uncertain. In germline, CDR1 is SEHNR, CDR2 FQNEAQ (reference sequence). V shed 5 bases and J shed 1 base, with 11 bases lying between them. This CDR3 is built from 14 residues. CDR3 bases: TGTGCCAGCAGCCACTCGACTGGCCAAGAGACCCAGTACTTC. It encodes CASSHSTGQETQYF.

In its sample, this clonotype was seen a few times. This rearrangement joins TRBV29-1 to TRBJ2-5; D gene uncertain. Trimming removed 4 bases at V and 0 bases at J, with 3 bases between. Germline loops: CDR1 SQVTM, CDR2 ANQGSEA. CDR3 length equals 11 residues. In DNA, the CDR3 is TGCAGCGTTGGGAACCAAGAGACCCAGTACTTC. Its translation is CSVGNQETQYF.

This clonotype was picked up a small number of times. The V gene is TRBV20-1, the J gene TRBJ1-2; D possibly corresponds to TRBD1 (5 bases). The germline V and J ends were trimmed by 1 base and 6 bases, with 9 bases remaining between them. This CDR3 spans 12 amino acids. Per the germline V gene, CDR1 is DFQATT and CDR2 is SNEGSKA (reference sequence). The CDR3 DNA is TGCAGTGCTAGAGGCCAGGGTGATGGCTACACCTTC. Protein sequence: CSARGQGDGYTF.

This clonotype was picked up a small number of times. The CDR3 reads CASSPGAGHQPQHF. The CDR3 DNA follows: TGTGCCAGCAGCCCCGGGGCAGGACATCAGCCCCAGCATTTT. The genes are TRBV11-2 and TRBJ1-5; TRBD1 might be the D (5 bases). V dropped 5 bases and J dropped 5 bases, with 13 bases sitting between them. The germline V gene has CDR1 SGHAT and CDR2 FQNNGV. The CDR3 consists of 14 residues.

The chain is built from TRBV12-3 or TRBV12-4 and TRBJ1-5; D perhaps matches TRBD1 (5 bases). Trimming pared 5 bases from V and 4 bases from J, leaving 12 bases between. The CDR3 totals 14 residues. CDR3 residues: CASSTGGGNQPQHF. The CDR3 nucleotides are TGTGCCAGCAGTACGGGGGGTGGTAATCAGCCCCAGCATTTT.

The chain links TRBV4-2 to TRBJ2-3; D ambiguous. This CDR3 comprises 14 residues. The V and J ends lost 4 bases and 2 bases respectively, with 10 bases between them. Germline V gene data show CDR1 as LGHNA and CDR2 as YNFKEQ. DNA for the CDR3: TGTGCCAGCAGCCCCCCAGGCTACACAGATACGCAGTATTTT. It codes for CASSPPGYTDTQYF.

This clonotype was found a few times. The V call is TRBV10-3, the J call TRBJ2-5, with 9 positions matching TRBD1. Germline V gene lookup returns CDR1 ENHRY and CDR2 SYGVKD. V was clipped by 2 bases and J by 4 bases; unmatched bases: 5. There are 15 residues in the CDR3. The CDR3 protein is CAISENGQGSETQYF. In DNA form, the CDR3 reads TGTGCCATCAGTGAGAACGGACAGGGGTCAGAGACCCAGTACTTC.

This clonotype appeared a few times. The chain uses TRBV20-1 and TRBJ1-5; D ambiguous. The germline V gene encodes CDR1 DFQATT and CDR2 SNEGSKA (reference sequence). There are 12 residues in the CDR3. The V and J ends lost 0 bases and 4 bases respectively, with 4 bases between them. Here the CDR3 reads CSAREANQPQHF. The CDR3 nucleotides are TGCAGTGCTAGAGAAGCTAATCAGCCCCAGCATTTT.

In the case of this clonotype: A read error may account for a junction end that differs from germline. The chain has TRBV20-1 and TRBJ2-3; 16 nucleotides line up with TRBD2. In germline, CDR1 is DFQATT, CDR2 SNEGSKA (reference sequence). This CDR3 is 16 amino acids long. CDR3 sequence reads: CSSSGTSGREADTQYF. The CDR3 DNA sequence: TGCAGTTCTAGTGGGACTAGCGGGAGGGAGGCAGATACGCAGTATTTT.

This clonotype appeared a few times. V gene TRBV7-9 combines with J gene TRBJ1-6; D gene unclear. Germline-derived CDR1 and CDR2 are SEHNR and FQNEAQ (reference sequence). The CDR3 totals 13 residues. Trimming stripped 2 bases from V and 14 bases from J, with 13 bases between. The CDR3 loop reads CASSLNPPEALHF. CDR3 nucleotide sequence: TGTGCCAGCAGCTTAAACCCCCCCGAGGCCCTCCACTTT. The whole variable domain, remainder taken from reference TRBV7-9 and TRBJ1-6, is DTGVSQNPRHKITKRGQNVTFRCDPISEHNRLYWYRQTLGQGPEFLTYFQNEAQLEKSRLLSDRFSAERPKGSFSTLEIQRTEQGDSAMYLCASSLNPPEALHFGNGTRLTVT.

In this sample, this clonotype turned up a few times. The chain is built from TRBV6-6 and TRBJ2-5; 7 bases align to TRBD1. The CDR3 is 13 amino acids. V was pared by 8 bases and J by 2 bases, with 5 bases of the junction left unmatched. Germline loops: CDR1 MNHNY, CDR2 SVGAGI (reference sequence). The CDR3 sequence is CASLQGPQETQYF. The CDR3, as DNA: TGTGCCAGCCTACAGGGGCCACAAGAGACCCAGTACTTC.

The rearrangement uses TRBV7-8 and TRBJ2-2, with TRBD2 identical over 13 bases. Losses at the gene ends were 7 bases for V and 7 bases for J; bases not matched to a gene: 18. The CDR3 length is 19 residues. From germline, CDR1 is SGHVS and CDR2 FQNEAQ. In nucleotides, the CDR3 is TGTGCCAGCACCCTAGTAGGGGGGACTAGCGGGATAATAGGCGGGGAGCTGTTTTTT. As protein: CASTLVGGTSGIIGGELFF.

J is TRBJ2-3 and V is TRBV5-1; either TRBD1 or TRBD2 may supply D (5 bases each). Germline CDR1 is SGHRS and CDR2 is YFSETQ. With 1 base removed from V and 2 bases from J, the gap between germline ends came to 29 bases. This CDR3 comprises 21 residues. The CDR3 sequence is CASSLTTGYSHYRGVTDTQYF. The CDR3 DNA reads TGCGCCAGCAGCTTGACCACAGGATACTCGCATTATAGAGGGGTCACAGATACGCAGTATTTT. The full variable domain, rest sourced from reference TRBV5-1 and TRBJ2-3, is KAGVTQTPRYLIKTRGQQVTLSCSPISGHRSVSWYQQTPGQGLQFLFEYFSETQRNKGNFPGRFSGRQFSNSRSEMNVSTLELGDSALYLCASSLTTGYSHYRGVTDTQYFGPGTRLTVL.

This clonotype was detected only a few times. The CDR3 region is CSLGTGGNTEAFF. The CDR3 coding sequence is TGCAGTCTGGGCACAGGGGGGAACACTGAAGCTTTCTTT. The chain employs TRBV20-1 and TRBJ1-1; 8 positions agree with TRBD1. Germline V lookup: CDR1 DFQATT, CDR2 SNEGSKA (reference sequence). With V trimmed by 8 bases and J by 1 base, 6 bases remained unmatched. The CDR3 totals 13 residues.

This chain links TRBV12-3 or TRBV12-4 with TRBJ2-1, with D perhaps TRBD1 (5 bases). V was shortened by 2 bases and J by 9 bases, with 20 bases between the two germline ends. The CDR3 has 16 amino acids. As DNA, the CDR3 is TGTGCCAGCAGTTTAAGGGGTTTCACTGTACAAGCTGAGCAGTTCTTC. Protein sequence: CASSLRGFTVQAEQFF.

This clonotype has just a few counts. The J gene is TRBJ2-7, the V gene TRBV4-1, with a tentative D call TRBD2 (6 bases). The CDR3 has 15 residues. Trimming took 1 base from V and 7 from J, leaving 17 bases between them. Per germline, CDR1 MGHRA and CDR2 YSYEKL. CDR3 nucleotides: TGCGCCAGCAGCCAAGTCCCCCCGTTCGCGGGGGAGCAGTACTTC. Its protein is CASSQVPPFAGEQYF.

The V gene is TRBV6-2 or TRBV6-3, the J gene TRBJ1-2; D is uncertain. Trimming pared 3 bases from V and 4 bases from J, leaving 12 bases between. The germline gives CDR1 MNHEY, CDR2 SVGEGT. CDR3 size: 14 residues. Here the CDR3 DNA reads TGTGCCAGCAGTTATACGCGGACGACCTATGGCTACACCTTC. It translates to CASSYTRTTYGYTF.

The rearrangement uses TRBV24-1 and TRBJ2-1; 8 bases are shared with TRBD1. Germline V gives CDR1 KGHDR, CDR2 SFDVKD. Trimming at V came to 2 bases and at J to 0 bases, leaving 11 bases not matched to a gene. This CDR3 is 19 amino acids long. This CDR3 reads CATSDSPGQARSSYNEQFF. In DNA form, the CDR3 reads TGTGCCACCAGTGATTCCCCGGGACAGGCCCGAAGCTCCTACAATGAGCAGTTCTTC.

This chain connects TRBV7-8 to TRBJ2-5, with 10 bases aligning to TRBD1. CDR3 length: 15 amino acids. The V segment lost 5 bases and the J segment 5 bases; nucleotides outside the gene matches: 8. Germline CDR1 SGHVS, CDR2 FQNEAQ. CDR3 in DNA: TGTGCCAGCAGCGCGGGACAGGGGTTGAGGGAGACCCAGTACTTC. It is translated as CASSAGQGLRETQYF.

Many counts were recorded for this clonotype. V gene TRBV20-1 combines with J gene TRBJ2-7; TRBD1 agrees at 7 bases. CDR3 length: 13 residues. Germline CDR1 is DFQATT and CDR2 is SNEGSKA (reference sequence). The V gene end was trimmed by 3 bases and the J gene end by 5 bases; junction bases not matched to a gene: 7. CDR3 nucleotides: TGCAGTGCTAGTGGATACAGGGGTCACGAGCAGTACTTC. Its translation: CSASGYRGHEQYF.